A selection of T cell receptor beta chains follows, all from one sample in a study of response to subunit inactivated influenza vaccine. TCRdb itself ran the RT-PCR reads through MiXCR, one entry per CDR3 protein. The sample shows 290,000 or so distinct CDR3 sequences, 22% of them seen only once. The material sequenced was PBMCs from blood, taken about 20 months after vaccination. The receptors originated from a man between 50 and 75 years old who received an inactivated influenza vaccine. CDR3s leave out the opening cysteine and the closing phenylalanine or tryptophan. Fields, in order: J gene, V gene, CDR3 protein.

TRBJ2-3,TRBV10-3,AILEGVGMDTQY
TRBJ2-7,TRBV20-1,SAEVTGTGLS
TRBJ1-6,TRBV12-3/TRBV12-4,ASSSGTFNSPLH
TRBJ1-2,TRBV4-2,ASRRDYGYT
TRBJ1-3,TRBV15,ATSRDQFPGVGNTIY
TRBJ1-2,TRBV9,ASSSLTGELTNGYT
TRBJ1-3,TRBV15,ATSRTGGWGNTIY
TRBJ1-1,TRBV10-3,AISVEGSTEAF
TRBJ1-1,TRBV3-1,ASSQELLGATEAF
TRBJ1-5,TRBV4-2,ASSQEGGYYQPQH
TRBJ1-1,TRBV6-1,ASSSRHSEAF
TRBJ2-1,TRBV28,ASTASGSSYNEQF
TRBJ1-1,TRBV4-3,ASSQDGRGPTEAF
TRBJ1-1,TRBV28,ASSLPTGDTEAF
TRBJ1-2,TRBV5-4,ASSLAGPTSNYGYT
TRBJ1-3,TRBV28,ASSVGLSLLY